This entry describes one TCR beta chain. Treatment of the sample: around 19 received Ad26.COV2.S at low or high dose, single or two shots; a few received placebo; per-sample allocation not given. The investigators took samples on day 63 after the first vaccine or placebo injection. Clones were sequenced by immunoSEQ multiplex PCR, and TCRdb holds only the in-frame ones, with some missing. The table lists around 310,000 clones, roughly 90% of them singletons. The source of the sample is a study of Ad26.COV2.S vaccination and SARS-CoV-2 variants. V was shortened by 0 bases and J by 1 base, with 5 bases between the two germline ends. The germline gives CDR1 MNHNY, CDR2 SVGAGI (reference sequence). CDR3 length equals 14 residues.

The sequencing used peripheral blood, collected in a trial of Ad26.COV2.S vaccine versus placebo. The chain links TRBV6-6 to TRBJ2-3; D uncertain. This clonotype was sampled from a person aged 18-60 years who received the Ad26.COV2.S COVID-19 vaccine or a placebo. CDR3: CASSYSGRTDTQYF. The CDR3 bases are TGTGCCAGCAGTTACTCGGGTCGCACAGATACGCAGTATTTT.